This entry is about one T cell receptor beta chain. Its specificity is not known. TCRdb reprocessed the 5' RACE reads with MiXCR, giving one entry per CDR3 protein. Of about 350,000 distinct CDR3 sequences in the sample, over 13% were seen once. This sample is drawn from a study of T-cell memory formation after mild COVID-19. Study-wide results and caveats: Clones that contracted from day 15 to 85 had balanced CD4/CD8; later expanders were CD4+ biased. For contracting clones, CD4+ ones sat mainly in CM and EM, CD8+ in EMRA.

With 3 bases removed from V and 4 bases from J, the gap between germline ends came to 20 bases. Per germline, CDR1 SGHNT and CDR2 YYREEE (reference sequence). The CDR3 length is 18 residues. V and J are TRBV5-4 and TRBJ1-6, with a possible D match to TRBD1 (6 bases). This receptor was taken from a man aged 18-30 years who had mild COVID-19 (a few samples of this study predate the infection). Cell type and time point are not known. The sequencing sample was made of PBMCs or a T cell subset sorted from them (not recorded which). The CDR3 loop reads CASSSGKPGHLYNSPLHF. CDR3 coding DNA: TGTGCCAGCAGCTCTGGGAAACCGGGACACCTATATAATTCACCCCTCCACTTT.